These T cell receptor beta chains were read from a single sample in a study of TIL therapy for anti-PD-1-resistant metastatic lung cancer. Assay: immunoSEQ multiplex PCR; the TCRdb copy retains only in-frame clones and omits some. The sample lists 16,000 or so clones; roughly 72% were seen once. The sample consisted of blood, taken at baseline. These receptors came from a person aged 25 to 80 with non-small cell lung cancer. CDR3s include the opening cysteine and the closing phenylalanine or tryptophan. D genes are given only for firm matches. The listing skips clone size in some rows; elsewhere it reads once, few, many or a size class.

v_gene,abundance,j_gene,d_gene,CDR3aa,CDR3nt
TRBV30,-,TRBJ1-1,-,CAWSPRGFSSDTEAFF,TGTGCCTGGAGCCCTCGGGGTTTCTCGTCGGACACTGAAGCTTTCTTT
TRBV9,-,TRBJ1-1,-,CATEPRGTTEAFF,TGTGCCACAGAACCAAGGGGGACCACTGAAGCTTTCTTT
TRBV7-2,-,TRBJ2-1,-,CASSLAGRAGEQFF,TGTGCCAGCAGCTTAGCTGGCCGGGCGGGAGAGCAGTTCTTC
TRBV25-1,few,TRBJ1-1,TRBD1,CASRGDRGDTEAFF,TGTGCCAGCAGGGGGGACAGGGGCGATACTGAAGCTTTCTTT
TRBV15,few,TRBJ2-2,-,CATSRDRRDFIGELFF,TGTGCCACCAGCAGAGATAGGCGGGATTTCATCGGGGAGCTGTTTTTT
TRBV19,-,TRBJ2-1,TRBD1,CASRPPGQGSNEQFF,TGTGCCAGTAGACCACCGGGACAGGGGTCCAATGAGCAGTTCTTC
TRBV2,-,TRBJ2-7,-,CASSFSYEQYF,TGTGCCAGCAGTTTCTCCTACGAGCAGTACTTC
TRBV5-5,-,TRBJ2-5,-,CASSEHTYQETQYF,TGTGCCAGCAGCGAACACACCTATCAAGAGACCCAGTACTTC
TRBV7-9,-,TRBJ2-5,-,CASSPRGPETQYF,TGTGCCAGCAGCCCGCGGGGGCCGGAGACCCAGTACTTC
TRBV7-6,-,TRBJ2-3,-,CASSFLEGTDTQYF,TGTGCCAGCAGCTTTCTCGAGGGCACAGATACGCAGTATTTT
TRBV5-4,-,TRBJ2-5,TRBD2,CASSSPLAGGRETQYF,TGTGCCAGCAGCTCCCCCTTAGCGGGGGGGCGGGAGACCCAGTACTTC
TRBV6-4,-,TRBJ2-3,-,CASSTAGRGTDTQYF,TGTGCCAGCAGTACCGCGGGGAGAGGCACAGATACGCAGTATTTT
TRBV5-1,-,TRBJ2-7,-,CASSLRDSGRYEQYF,TGCGCCAGCAGCTTGCGGGATTCAGGGAGGTACGAGCAGTACTTC
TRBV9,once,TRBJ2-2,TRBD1,CASSVNRGDTGELFF,TGTGCCAGCAGCGTAAACAGGGGCGACACCGGGGAGCTGTTTTTT
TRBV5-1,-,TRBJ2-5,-,CASSANLQETQYF,TGCGCCAGCAGCGCAAACTTACAAGAGACCCAGTACTTC
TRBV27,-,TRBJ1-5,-,CASSLSGTSSNQPQHF,TGTGCCAGCAGTTTATCTGGCACGTCTAGCAATCAGCCCCAGCATTTT
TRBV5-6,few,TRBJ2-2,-,CASSRGAGELFF,TGTGCCAGCAGCCGGGGAGCCGGGGAGCTGTTTTTT
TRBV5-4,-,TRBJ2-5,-,CASSGRSGPSGETQYF,TGTGCCAGCAGCGGGCGTAGCGGTCCCTCGGGGGAGACCCAGTACTTC
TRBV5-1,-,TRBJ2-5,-,CASSYSLERTQYF,TGCGCCAGCAGCTATTCACTTGAGCGGACCCAGTACTTC
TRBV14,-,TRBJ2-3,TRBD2,CASSHGLAGGPTDTQYF,TGTGCCAGCAGCCACGGACTAGCGGGGGGGCCCACAGATACGCAGTATTTT
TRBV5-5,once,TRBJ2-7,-,CASSLLIGTYEQYF,TGTGCCAGCAGCTTGCTTATCGGGACCTACGAGCAGTACTTC
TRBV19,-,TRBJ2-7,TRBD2,CASSIQLAGGQYEQYF,TGTGCCAGTAGTATACAACTAGCGGGGGGGCAGTACGAGCAGTACTTC
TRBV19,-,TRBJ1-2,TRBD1,CASTRPGTAYGYTF,TGTGCCAGTACCCGCCCCGGGACAGCATATGGCTACACCTTC
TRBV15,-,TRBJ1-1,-,CATSPQGSNTEAFF,TGTGCCACCAGCCCGCAGGGCAGTAACACTGAAGCTTTCTTT
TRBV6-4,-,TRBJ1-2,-,CASSGEGSYGYTF,TGTGCCAGCAGTGGGGAGGGTAGCTATGGCTACACCTTC
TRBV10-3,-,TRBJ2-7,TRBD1,CAISTDRGVHEQYF,TGTGCCATCAGTACGGACAGGGGCGTCCACGAGCAGTACTTC
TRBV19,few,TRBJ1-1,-,CASSIGGLGEAFF,TGTGCCAGTAGTATAGGGGGGCTTGGTGAAGCTTTCTTT
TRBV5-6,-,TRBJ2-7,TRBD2,CASSTGLAGTIKNSYEQYF,TGTGCCAGCAGCACGGGACTAGCGGGGACTATTAAAAACTCCTACGAGCAGTACTTC